Below are 27 T cell receptor beta chains sequenced from a single sample in a study of CD8+ T cells in alopecia areata. cDNA reverse transcribed from extracted RNA served as the sequencing template. Sequenced by immunoSEQ multiplex PCR; TCRdb stores in-frame clones only, minus some. The data hold about 100,000 clones, with 60% observed a single time. Noted treatment: oral pan-JAK inhibitor, 5-10 mg twice daily. The sample was CD8+ T cells sorted from blood, taken at approximately week 60, from a patient treated with tofacitinib. These receptors originate from a human donor with alopecia areata.

This clone was seen more than once but under ten times. This chain links TRBV27 with TRBJ1-4; 7 bases align to TRBD1. The J segment lost 4 bases and the V segment lost 5 bases, leaving 7 bases of the junction unmatched. The CDR3 loop spans 15 amino acids. CDR1 and CDR2 (germline): MNHEY, SMNVEV (reference sequence). The CDR3 is CASSPWTGHNEKLFF. Written as DNA, the CDR3 is TGTGCCAGCAGTCCATGGACAGGCCATAATGAAAAACTGTTTTTT.

The genes are TRBV5-6 and TRBJ2-1; possible D gene TRBD1, 6 bases. There are 13 residues in the CDR3. V gave up 4 bases and J gave up 6 bases, with 11 bases separating them. The germline V gene has CDR1 SGHDT and CDR2 YYEEEE. The CDR3 region is CASSTGTLNEQFF. In nucleotides, the CDR3 is TGTGCCAGCAGCACCGGGACACTCAATGAGCAGTTCTTC.

CDR3 coding DNA: TGTGCCTGGAGTGAGGGACAGGGGGTTGAGACCCAGTACTTC. Amino acids: CAWSEGQGVETQYF. V gene TRBV30 combines with J gene TRBJ2-5; the match to TRBD1 covers 11 bases. CDR1 is GTSNPN, CDR2 SVGIG, per germline (reference sequence). The CDR3 contains 14 residues. V gave up 1 base and J gave up 5 bases; unmatched junction bases: 3.

The chain is built from TRBV6-6 and TRBJ1-5; D is possibly TRBD1 (5 bases). The CDR3 has 15 amino acids. Germline lookup yields CDR1 MNHNY and CDR2 SVGAGI (reference sequence). Trimming took 1 base from V and 3 from J, leaving 10 bases between them. CDR3 amino acids: CASSYFSGYNQPQHF. CDR3 nucleotide sequence: TGTGCCAGCAGTTACTTTTCAGGGTACAATCAGCCCCAGCATTTT.

This clone was counted once. The J gene is TRBJ2-2, the V gene TRBV9, with 8 bases lining up with TRBD1. V dropped 4 bases and J dropped 4; count of bases not matched to a gene: 15. Germline V lookup: CDR1 SGDLS, CDR2 YYNGEE. The CDR3 sequence is 18 residues long. The CDR3 DNA is TGTGCCAGCAGCCCACCCCCCTGGACAGGGAGTGGCACCGGGGAGCTGTTTTTT. This sequence encodes CASSPPPWTGSGTGELFF.

The V call is TRBV27, the J call TRBJ2-1; D is uncertain. The CDR3 is 12 amino acids. V lost 5 bases and J lost 5, with 7 bases in between. CDR1 is MNHEY and CDR2 is SMNVEV in the germline V gene (reference sequence). The CDR3 spells CASSPPNNEQFF. CDR3 nucleotides: TGTGCCAGCAGTCCCCCAAACAATGAGCAGTTCTTC.

This clone occurred a few times. V gene TRBV2 combines with J gene TRBJ2-5, with 7 bases that match TRBD1. Germline V lookup: CDR1 SNHLY, CDR2 FYNNEI. V dropped 6 bases and J dropped 4; count of bases not matched to a gene: 11. This CDR3 has 15 residues. CDR3 region: CASSTRDRAPETQYF. The DNA of the CDR3 is TGTGCCAGCAGCACCAGAGACAGGGCCCCAGAGACCCAGTACTTC.

The V gene is TRBV5-6, the J gene TRBJ2-3; D is unclear. Germline-derived CDR1 and CDR2 are SGHDT and YYEEEE. V lost 0 bases to trimming and J lost 4 bases, with 6 bases between them. CDR3 length: 13 amino acids. CDR3 nucleotide sequence: TGTGCCAGCAGCTTGGGGTCGGCAGATACGCAGTATTTT. Translated: CASSLGSADTQYF.

V is TRBV5-5 and J is TRBJ2-1; D is unresolved. CDR3 size: 11 residues. CDR1 is SGHKS, CDR2 YYEKEE, per germline (reference sequence). Between the trimmed V and J ends, which lost 4 bases and 13 bases, there was a span of 12 bases. The CDR3 DNA follows: TGTGCCAGCAGCGGCTCCGGCGATCAGTTCTTC. It translates to CASSGSGDQFF.

This chain links TRBV9 with TRBJ2-3; 9 bases map to TRBD2. The trim removed 1 base at V and 3 bases at J, leaving 6 bases unmatched. CDR1 and CDR2 (germline): SGDLS, YYNGEE. The CDR3 consists of 16 residues. In DNA, the CDR3 is TGTGCCAGCAGCGTATCGGCGGGGGGGCGTACAGATACGCAGTATTTT. It is translated as CASSVSAGGRTDTQYF.

The V call is TRBV7-9, the J call TRBJ2-7; D not certain. The germline gives CDR1 SEHNR, CDR2 FQNEAQ (reference sequence). The CDR3 spans 12 residues. V was trimmed by 3 bases and J by 7 bases, leaving 10 bases between them. The CDR3 bases are TGTGCCAGCAGCTTGGGTAACGAAGAGCAGTACTTC. This gives the protein CASSLGNEEQYF.

This clone was seen only a few times. This chain links TRBV29-1 with TRBJ2-1; 8 nucleotides align to TRBD2. The germline V gene encodes CDR1 SQVTM and CDR2 ANQGSEA. The CDR3 runs to 13 residues. V was clipped by 5 bases and J by 4 bases; unmatched bases: 4. The CDR3 loop is CSVRIAGYNEQFF. DNA of the CDR3: TGCAGCGTTCGTATAGCGGGGTACAATGAGCAGTTCTTC.

The chain uses TRBV19 and TRBJ2-7; D could derive from TRBD1 or TRBD2 (6 bases each). Between the trimmed V and J ends, which lost 6 bases and 8 bases, there was a span of 11 bases. Germline V gene data show CDR1 as LNHDA and CDR2 as SQIVND (reference sequence). This CDR3 region has 11 residues. The CDR3 DNA follows: TGTGCCAGTAGAGGGGGGACAAAGCAGTACTTC. This codes for CASRGGTKQYF.

The chain links TRBV25-1 to TRBJ1-2; D possibly corresponds to TRBD1 (6 bases). The length of the CDR3 is 14 residues. Germline CDR1 is MGHDK and CDR2 is SYGVNS. V lost 2 bases to trimming and J lost 7 bases, with 14 bases between them. The CDR3 spells CASSEMVGGPGYTF. The CDR3 DNA reads TGTGCCAGCAGTGAAATGGTAGGGGGGCCTGGCTACACCTTC.

J is TRBJ1-6 and V is TRBV9; 7 bases map to TRBD1. Germline trimming cut 5 bases from V and 10 bases from J; bases unmatched to any gene: 3. This CDR3 is built from 12 residues. CDR1 is SGDLS and CDR2 is YYNGEE in the germline V gene. The CDR3 loop is CASRDRISPLHF. The CDR3, as DNA: TGTGCCAGCAGGGACAGGATATCACCCCTCCACTTT.

This clone showed up just once. This chain connects TRBV9 to TRBJ2-2; the match to TRBD1 covers 9 bases. CDR1 and CDR2 (germline): SGDLS, YYNGEE. V shed 0 bases and J 8 bases; nucleotides not matched to a gene: 8. The CDR3 consists of 16 residues. This chain's CDR3 is CASSVVDRGLSGELFF. The CDR3 nucleotides are TGTGCCAGCAGCGTAGTGGACAGGGGCCTTTCTGGGGAGCTGTTTTTT.

This clone showed up just a few times. This chain connects TRBV5-1 to TRBJ2-1, with D possibly TRBD2 on 6 matching bases. With 4 bases removed from V and 2 bases from J, the gap between germline ends came to 19 bases. The CDR3 has 17 amino acids. Germline lookup yields CDR1 SGHRS and CDR2 YFSETQ. The CDR3 bases are TGCGCCAGCAGCCTTACTGGGGCGGGGACCGCCTACAATGAGCAGTTCTTC. Amino acids: CASSLTGAGTAYNEQFF.

This clone occurred many times. The chain recombines TRBV28 with TRBJ2-4; 7 positions agree with TRBD1. This CDR3 contains 17 residues. With V trimmed by 6 bases and J by 0 bases, 11 bases remained unmatched. Germline values: CDR1 MDHEN, CDR2 SYDVKM. CDR3 bases: TGTGCCAGCAGGAATGGACAGGCGGTCCTAGCCAAAAACATTCAGTACTTC. This encodes CASRNGQAVLAKNIQYF.

Only a few counts were recorded for this clone. This chain joins TRBV30 and TRBJ1-5; 9 bases match TRBD1. This CDR3 has 15 residues. J gave up 2 bases and V 4 bases, and 6 bases lay outside the gene matches. Germline CDR1 reads GTSNPN; CDR2 reads SVGIG (reference sequence). CDR3 nucleotides: TGTGCCTGGACACCGGACAGGGGCGGCAATCAGCCCCAGCATTTT. Its protein product is CAWTPDRGGNQPQHF.

The chain recombines TRBV5-1 with TRBJ2-1; 9 bases are a match to TRBD2. The V gene end was trimmed by 2 bases and the J gene end by 8 bases; junction bases not matched to a gene: 5. The CDR3 runs to 14 residues. In germline, CDR1 is SGHRS, CDR2 YFSETQ. CDR3 sequence (DNA): TGCGCCAGCAGCTTCGGAGCGGGGGGTGATGAGCAGTTCTTC. Its translation is CASSFGAGGDEQFF.

The chain is built from TRBV10-2 and TRBJ1-2; 7 bases line up with TRBD1. The V gene end was trimmed by 7 bases and the J gene end by 1 base; junction bases not matched to a gene: 6. The V gene's germline CDR1 is WSHSY and CDR2 SAAADI. This CDR3 region has 14 residues. The CDR3 nucleotides are TGCGCCAGCACCGAGGGGACAGTTAACTATGGCTACACCTTC. Translating it yields CASTEGTVNYGYTF.

This clone was seen a few times. This chain links TRBV29-1 with TRBJ2-3; D ambiguous. Germline CDR1 is SQVTM and CDR2 is ANQGSEA. Trimming shortened V by 3 bases and J by 3 bases, and 1 base separated the two germline ends. The CDR3 totals 10 residues. This CDR3 is CSVETDTQYF. DNA for the CDR3: TGCAGCGTTGAGACAGATACGCAGTATTTT.

This chain joins TRBV6-6 and TRBJ1-1, with D unresolved. Trimming shortened V by 4 bases and J by 1 base, and 7 bases separated the two germline ends. The CDR3 has 13 amino acids. Germline CDR1 is MNHNY and CDR2 is SVGAGI (reference sequence). The CDR3, as DNA: TGTGCCAGCAGTTCCGCACAGAACACTGAAGCTTTCTTT. This gives the protein CASSSAQNTEAFF.

V is TRBV30 and J is TRBJ2-6; the match to TRBD1 covers 9 bases. With 7 bases clipped from V and 1 base from J, the junction kept 8 bases outside the gene matches. The CDR3 is 16 amino acids. Germline CDR1 and CDR2: GTSNPN and SVGIG (reference sequence). CDR3 nucleotide sequence: TGTGCCTTTCCGGGACAGGGTCGATCTGGGGCCAACGTCCTGACTTTC. Translation gives CAFPGQGRSGANVLTF.

This clone was detected only a few times. The J gene is TRBJ1-1, the V gene TRBV2; no clear D. V was shortened by 6 bases and J by 7 bases, with 12 bases between the two germline ends. This CDR3 is 12 amino acids long. The germline gives CDR1 SNHLY, CDR2 FYNNEI. CDR3 sequence: CASRPRVGEAFF. CDR3 DNA: TGTGCCAGCAGACCCCGCGTGGGTGAAGCTTTCTTT.

The chain joins TRBV4-1 to TRBJ1-2; a weak D match, TRBD1 (5 bases). Germline CDR1 reads MGHRA; CDR2 reads YSYEKL. This CDR3 is 15 amino acids long. V lost 1 base, J lost 4 bases, and 13 bases lay in between. The CDR3, as DNA: TGCGCCAGCAGCCAAGGTACTCAGGGAAGCTATGGCTACACCTTC. As protein: CASSQGTQGSYGYTF.

This clone was detected only a few times. The chain employs TRBV29-1 and TRBJ1-1; 10 bases are a match to TRBD1. Per the germline V gene, CDR1 is SQVTM and CDR2 is ANQGSEA. The CDR3 is 15 residues long. The V segment lost 6 bases and the J segment 3 bases; nucleotides outside the gene matches: 10. CDR3 DNA sequence: TGCAGCGTCCGCACGACAGGGGGCCGTGACACTGAAGCTTTCTTT. This gives the protein CSVRTTGGRDTEAFF.